This TCR beta chain was sequenced in a study of blood T cell repertoires in COVID-19. The method was immunoSEQ multiplex PCR; TCRdb's version includes in-frame clones alone and lacks a portion of them. The table lists 150,000 or so clones, roughly 82% of them singletons. Trimming stripped 0 bases from V and 10 bases from J, with 7 bases between. Looked up from germline, CDR1 is MNHEY and CDR2 is SVGEGT. This CDR3 contains 13 residues. The TCR originated in a human donor with acute or convalescent COVID-19. The donor label of this sample is uncertain. The chain recombines TRBV6-2 or TRBV6-3 with TRBJ1-6; D gene uncertain. Sample: peripheral blood. The CDR3 reads CASSYSLGSPLHF. CDR3 DNA: TGTGCCAGCAGTTACTCGCTGGGCTCACCCCTCCACTTT.